Below, 27 T cell receptor beta chains from the same sample are listed, as sequenced in a study of T cells in localized non-small cell lung cancer. The method was immunoSEQ multiplex PCR; TCRdb's version includes in-frame clones alone and lacks a portion of them. This table holds roughly 35,000 clones, around 92% found once. Sequenced here: peripheral blood, sampled before any cancer treatment. All receptors come from a female donor at least 60 years old with stage I lung adenocarcinoma.

The rearrangement uses TRBV6-1 and TRBJ2-7, with D possibly TRBD1 on 6 matching bases. CDR1 is MNHNS, CDR2 SASEGT, per germline. The ends were cut back, 6 bases at V and 2 bases at J, with 14 bases in the middle. This CDR3 has 14 residues. The CDR3 nucleotides read TGTGCCAGCAGGAGTCGGGACACGGCCTACGAGCAGTACTTC. It encodes CASRSRDTAYEQYF.

The chain has TRBV7-2 and TRBJ2-3; unclear D gene. The CDR3 loop spans 14 amino acids. V was pared by 3 bases and J by 5 bases, with 12 bases between. Germline CDR1 and CDR2: SGHTA and FQGNSA. The CDR3 coding sequence is TGTGCCAGCAGCTTGTCCCCGTACAGAGATACGCAGTATTTT. Residues: CASSLSPYRDTQYF.

The chain has TRBV28 and TRBJ2-1; D is ambiguous. This CDR3 spans 15 amino acids. Trimming took 6 bases from V and 1 from J, leaving 13 bases between them. Germline-derived CDR1 and CDR2 are MDHEN and SYDVKM. As DNA, the CDR3 is TGTGCCAGCAGGACGTCAGGAGTTTCCTACAATGAGCAGTTCTTC. Amino acid sequence: CASRTSGVSYNEQFF.

The CDR3 spells CSVEDGGAGGIKKLFF. CDR3 bases: TGCAGCGTTGAAGACGGGGGGGCAGGGGGCATTAAAAAACTGTTTTTT. J is TRBJ1-4 and V is TRBV29-1; 8 bases match TRBD1. V trimming: 0 bases; J trimming: 9 bases; junction bases outside the gene matches: 12. This CDR3 is 16 amino acids long. Germline V CDR1 and CDR2: SQVTM, ANQGSEA.

The CDR3 protein is CAWSVNWDEQYF. CDR3 coding DNA: TGTGCCTGGAGTGTAAATTGGGACGAGCAGTACTTC. The chain has TRBV30 and TRBJ2-7; D remains ambiguous. This CDR3 spans 12 amino acids. The germline V gene encodes CDR1 GTSNPN and CDR2 SVGIG (reference sequence). V lost 0 bases, J lost 5 bases, and 8 bases lay in between. Filled out from reference TRBV30 and TRBJ2-7, the complete variable domain reads SQTIHQWPATLVQPVGSPLSLECTVEGTSNPNLYWYRQAAGRGLQLLFYSVGIGQISSEVPQNLSASRPQDRQFILSSKKLLLSDSGFYLCAWSVNWDEQYFGPGTRLTVT.

V usage is TRBV11-3 and J usage is TRBJ2-7; 7 bases line up with TRBD1. The CDR3 contains 14 residues. V lost 5 bases, J lost 4 bases, and 8 bases stayed unmatched. The germline V gene has CDR1 SGHNT and CDR2 YENEEA. CDR3: CASSRPGQFYEQYF. CDR3 nucleotides: TGTGCCAGCAGCCGTCCGGGACAGTTTTACGAGCAGTACTTC.

The genes are TRBV5-1 and TRBJ2-7; the match to TRBD1 covers 7 bases. V lost 0 bases, J lost 3 bases, and 3 bases stayed unmatched. The CDR3 has 14 residues. The germline gives CDR1 SGHRS, CDR2 YFSETQ. CDR3 in amino acids: CASSLVGDSYEQYF. CDR3 coding DNA: TGCGCCAGCAGCTTGGTCGGGGACAGCTACGAGCAGTACTTC.

The V gene is TRBV5-1, the J gene TRBJ1-1; 7 bases line up with TRBD1. Germline values: CDR1 SGHRS, CDR2 YFSETQ. The CDR3 consists of 15 residues. The J segment lost 2 bases and the V segment lost 0 bases, leaving 4 bases of the junction unmatched. The CDR3 coding sequence is TGCGCCAGCAGCTTGGGACAGGGATCCAACACTGAAGCTTTCTTT. Its translation: CASSLGQGSNTEAFF.

The chain has TRBV6-5 and TRBJ1-4; D is ambiguous. This CDR3 is 15 amino acids long. V gave up 2 bases and J gave up 0 bases, with 7 bases separating them. Germline assignment: CDR1 MNHEY and CDR2 SVGAGI. CDR3 residues: CASSYKASTNEKLFF. The CDR3 nucleotides are TGTGCCAGCAGTTACAAAGCGTCAACTAATGAAAAACTGTTTTTT.

This clone occurred once. The genes are TRBV7-2 and TRBJ1-2; D ambiguous. The germline V gene has CDR1 SGHTA and CDR2 FQGNSA. The CDR3 has 17 residues. V was pared by 0 bases and J by 4 bases, with 18 bases between. CDR3 loop: CASSLAPSGYGSYGYTF. The CDR3 nucleotides are TGTGCCAGCAGCTTAGCGCCCTCAGGCTACGGCTCCTATGGCTACACCTTC.

V is TRBV6-6 and J is TRBJ1-6; D not certain. The length of the CDR3 is 11 residues. V was pared by 3 bases and J by 11 bases, with 5 bases between. Germline V gene sequence: CDR1 MNHNY, CDR2 SVGAGI (reference sequence). The CDR3 here is CASSYFTPLHF. DNA of the CDR3: TGTGCCAGCAGTTATTTCACACCCCTCCACTTT.

This chain joins TRBV2 and TRBJ1-1; no clear D gene. Germline V gene sequence: CDR1 SNHLY, CDR2 FYNNEI. The CDR3 covers 13 residues. V lost 6 bases, J lost 4 bases, and 12 bases lay in between. The CDR3 region has the DNA TGTGCCAGCAGCACCCTTTTTAGCACTGAAGCTTTCTTT. This translates into CASSTLFSTEAFF.

This clone was seen just once. V gene TRBV6-5 combines with J gene TRBJ2-5; D may match TRBD1 or TRBD2 (5 bases each). This CDR3 is 14 amino acids long. Trimming shortened V by 4 bases and J by 1 base, and 10 bases separated the two germline ends. The germline CDR1 and CDR2 sequences are MNHEY and SVGAGI. CDR3 bases: TGTGCCAGCAGTTCCCCGGGGCTCCAAGAGACCCAGTACTTC. This codes for CASSSPGLQETQYF.

DNA of the CDR3: TGTGCAAGTCGCTTAGCTTCCGGGACAGGGGGCTCTGGAAACACCATATATTTT. Translated: CASRLASGTGGSGNTIYF. The chain has TRBV12-2 and TRBJ1-3; the table gives TRBD1 as D, unverified against the DNA. TRBV12-2 is shown as a pseudogene. CDR3 size: 18 residues.

J is TRBJ2-7 and V is TRBV9; D tentatively reads TRBD1 or TRBD2 (7 bases each). CDR3 size: 17 residues. In germline, CDR1 is SGDLS, CDR2 YYNGEE. Between the trimmed V and J ends, which lost 2 bases and 6 bases, there was a span of 24 bases. Here the CDR3 reads CASSVGEGRGLVGEQYF. In nucleotides, the CDR3 is TGTGCCAGCAGCGTTGGGGAGGGGAGGGGGCTAGTTGGCGAGCAGTACTTC.

The chain is built from TRBV7-9 and TRBJ2-6, with TRBD2 identical over 7 bases. J lost 0 bases, V lost 5 bases, and 13 bases had no gene match. CDR1 and CDR2 from the germline V gene are SEHNR and FQNEAQ (reference sequence). This CDR3 has 19 residues. The CDR3 region has the DNA TGTGCCAGCAGCCCACATCGGGGGGTGATTAGCTCTGGGGCCAACGTCCTGACTTTC. It codes for CASSPHRGVISSGANVLTF.

The CDR3 DNA follows: TGCGCCAGCAGCTTGGCCATTAGCGGGATTAGGGAGACCCAGTACTTC. Protein: CASSLAISGIRETQYF. This chain joins TRBV5-1 and TRBJ2-5; 8 nucleotides line up with TRBD2. V trimming: 0 bases; J trimming: 5 bases; junction bases outside the gene matches: 9. The CDR3 loop spans 16 amino acids. Germline V gene data show CDR1 as SGHRS and CDR2 as YFSETQ. Based on the CDR3 plus reference TRBV5-1 and TRBJ2-5, the full variable domain is KAGVTQTPRYLIKTRGQQVTLSCSPISGHRSVSWYQQTPGQGLQFLFEYFSETQRNKGNFPGRFSGRQFSNSRSEMNVSTLELGDSALYLCASSLAISGIRETQYFGPGTRLLVL.

The chain combines TRBV5-1 with TRBJ2-5, with a tentative D call TRBD1 (5 bases). The CDR3 extends over 14 amino acids. Germline V gene data show CDR1 as SGHRS and CDR2 as YFSETQ. With 4 bases removed from V and 5 bases from J, the gap between germline ends came to 15 bases. CDR3 region: CASSPDTVGETQYF. DNA for the CDR3: TGCGCCAGCAGCCCGGACACGGTGGGGGAGACCCAGTACTTC.

V is TRBV30 and J is TRBJ2-6; no definite D call. The J call may not be correct, given that the DNA end is closer to TRBJ2-7. From germline, CDR1 is GTSNPN and CDR2 SVGIG (reference sequence). The CDR3 is made up of 17 amino acids. The CDR3 loop reads CAWSVRLTDPRSYEQYF. The CDR3 DNA reads as TGTGCCTGGAGTGTGAGACTTACGGACCCAAGGTCCTACGAGCAGTACTTC.

This CDR3 reads CASSMGGQFNTEAFF. As DNA, the CDR3 is TGTGCCAGCAGCATGGGGGGTCAGTTTAACACTGAAGCTTTCTTT. V gene TRBV7-8 combines with J gene TRBJ1-1; the D gene is possibly TRBD1 (5 bases). Looked up from germline, CDR1 is SGHVS and CDR2 is FQNEAQ. The CDR3 totals 15 residues. V was trimmed by 5 bases and J by 2 bases, leaving 15 bases between them.

The CDR3 region has the DNA TGTGCCAGCAGTTTTCCCGGGACCCAGGGGTATGGCTACACCTTC. Residues: CASSFPGTQGYGYTF. The rearrangement uses TRBV28 and TRBJ1-2, with D perhaps TRBD1 (6 bases). CDR1 and CDR2 from the germline V gene are MDHEN and SYDVKM. The CDR3 covers 15 residues. The germline V and J ends were trimmed by 3 bases and 5 bases, with 16 bases remaining between them.

The chain has TRBV4-1 and TRBJ1-1; the D is unclear. Per germline, CDR1 MGHRA and CDR2 YSYEKL. The CDR3 has 13 residues. The germline V and J ends were trimmed by 3 bases and 4 bases, with 9 bases remaining between them. The CDR3 bases are TGCGCCAGCAGCCAGGTTCACAGCACTGAAGCTTTCTTT. Encoded protein: CASSQVHSTEAFF.

This clone has just a few counts. This chain joins TRBV7-2 and TRBJ1-5; TRBD1 is a possible D gene (5 bases). Trimming left V 3 bases short and J 6 bases short, with 12 bases between. This CDR3 has 14 amino acids. CDR1 and CDR2 (germline): SGHTA, FQGNSA. The CDR3 loop is CASSLRSGPQPQHF. The CDR3 bases are TGTGCCAGCAGCTTGAGGTCAGGGCCTCAGCCCCAGCATTTT.

This rearrangement joins TRBV4-3 to TRBJ2-2; D call uncertain. The V gene lost 2 bases and the J gene lost 1 base, with 5 bases spanning the gap. The length of the CDR3 is 14 residues. Germline-derived CDR1 and CDR2 are LGHNA and YSLEER. The CDR3 DNA is TGCGCCAGCAGCCAAATGCGGAACACCGGGGAGCTGTTTTTT. Its protein product is CASSQMRNTGELFF.

This rearrangement joins TRBV5-6 to TRBJ2-3; 7 bases match TRBD2. Trimming took 4 bases from V and 0 from J; bases not matched to a gene: 8. The CDR3 spans 16 residues. CDR1 is SGHDT, CDR2 YYEEEE, per germline. CDR3 nucleotides: TGTGCCAGCAGCGGAGAAGCGGGGTACAGCACAGATACGCAGTATTTT. It codes for CASSGEAGYSTDTQYF.

In nucleotides, the CDR3 is TGTGCCAGCAGCTTAAACACTGAAGCTTTCTTT. It specifies CASSLNTEAFF. The chain couples TRBV7-9 to TRBJ1-1; D unclear. The length of the CDR3 is 11 residues. Per germline, CDR1 SEHNR and CDR2 FQNEAQ (reference sequence). Trimming cost V 2 bases and J 2 bases, with 0 bases left between them.

This clone was seen once. The chain is built from TRBV6-5 and TRBJ2-7; D gene ambiguous. The CDR3 has 12 residues. The V gene's germline CDR1 is MNHEY and CDR2 SVGAGI. Trimming took 10 bases from V and 6 from J, leaving 16 bases between them. In nucleotides, the CDR3 is TGTGCCACCAACAGTGGTTTACGCGAGCAGTACTTC. Translating gives CATNSGLREQYF.